This TCR beta chain was captured in a study of regulatory T cells in long-lasting Graves disease. Whole-study results and caveats: Favored usage of TRBV28, TRBJ1-2 and TRBJ2-5 was recorded in persistent disease.

This clonotype was detected many times. The antigen remains unidentified. Noted time point: newly diagnosed GD, antithyroid drugs for less than 3 months. Extracted RNA from PBMCs served as the source of the TCR library. Germline V CDR1 and CDR2: DFQATT, SNEGSKA (reference sequence). V dropped 3 bases and J dropped 6; count of bases not matched to a gene: 8. CDR3 length: 15 residues. Arm-PCR of CDR3 regions with iRepertoire HTBI primers generated TCR beta libraries. One entry per CDR3 protein results from TCRdb running MiXCR on the multiplex PCR reads. Among 300,000 to 400,000 distinct CDR3 sequences listed, approximately 15% were seen once. The same specimen was also included in a second study, on T cells in Graves' hyperthyroidism and ophthalmopathy. That study reports: The hyperthyroidism patients had all been newly diagnosed, and their disease duration was under 2 months. Their ages ranged from 18 to 65 years.

This clonotype was sampled from a man aged 40-55 years with Graves disease. The rearrangement links TRBV20-1 to TRBJ2-1; TRBD1 aligns across 10 bases. The starting material was peripheral blood mononuclear cells (PBMCs), obtained at new diagnosis, from a patient treated with antithyroid drugs. In DNA form, the CDR3 reads TGCAGTGCTAGCGACCGACAGGGGGCGAGCAATGAGCAGTTCTTC. Its translation is CSASDRQGASNEQFF.